The rows below give T cell receptor beta chains drawn from one sample of a study of cytomegalovirus exposure and HLA in healthy donors. Sequenced by immunoSEQ multiplex PCR; TCRdb stores in-frame clones only, minus some. This sample carries 190,000 or so clones, more than 75% of them seen once, and the ten largest clones take 0.35% to 0.5%. The sequenced sample consisted of PBMCs. Receptors originate from a male donor in good health and CMV-seropositive. Each CDR3 is given with its conserved first and last residue. Fields, in order: V gene, clone size, D gene, J gene, CDR3 DNA, CDR3 protein. A D gene is named only where the DNA matches it firmly. Part of the rows lack a size; the others show once, few, many or a class for expanded clones.

V gene: TRBV10-1; clone size: .; D gene: .; J gene: TRBJ1-1; CDR3 DNA: TGCGCCAGCAGCGGACAGAGGATCACTGAAGCTTTCTTT; CDR3 protein: CASSGQRITEAFF
V gene: TRBV13; clone size: .; D gene: .; J gene: TRBJ1-2; CDR3 DNA: TGTGCCAGCAGCTTGGTTCGGGGGAGCTCGCAGGGCTACACCTTC; CDR3 protein: CASSLVRGSSQGYTF
V gene: TRBV7-8; clone size: once; D gene: .; J gene: TRBJ2-7; CDR3 DNA: TGTGCCAGCAGCGCCGGGACTGTGCAGTACTTC; CDR3 protein: CASSAGTVQYF
V gene: TRBV6-5; clone size: .; D gene: .; J gene: TRBJ2-7; CDR3 DNA: TGTGCCAGCAGTGAACAGGGTTACGAGCAGTACTTC; CDR3 protein: CASSEQGYEQYF
V gene: TRBV6-1; clone size: .; D gene: .; J gene: TRBJ1-1; CDR3 DNA: TGTGCCAGCAATACTCTGACAGCTGAAGCTTTCTTT; CDR3 protein: CASNTLTAEAFF
V gene: TRBV30; clone size: .; D gene: TRBD1; J gene: TRBJ1-6; CDR3 DNA: TGTGCCTCCGAGGGACAGACAAATTCACCCCTCCACTTT; CDR3 protein: CASEGQTNSPLHF
V gene: TRBV30; clone size: .; D gene: .; J gene: TRBJ1-5; CDR3 DNA: TGTGCCTGGAGTCGGCAGGGGCATCAGCCCCAGCATTTT; CDR3 protein: CAWSRQGHQPQHF
V gene: TRBV30; clone size: .; D gene: .; J gene: TRBJ1-2; CDR3 DNA: TGTGCCTGGGGGGAGGAGGGGCGTTCAGGCTACACCTTC; CDR3 protein: CAWGEEGRSGYTF
V gene: TRBV7-6; clone size: .; D gene: .; J gene: TRBJ1-5; CDR3 DNA: TGTGCCAGCACCCCCGGTTGGGGAGGCGATCAGCCCCAGCATTTT; CDR3 protein: CASTPGWGGDQPQHF
V gene: TRBV5-1; clone size: .; D gene: .; J gene: TRBJ2-5; CDR3 DNA: TGCGCCAGCAGCACGACAGGAAAACTGGAGACCCAGTACTTC; CDR3 protein: CASSTTGKLETQYF
V gene: TRBV7-9; clone size: .; D gene: TRBD1; J gene: TRBJ1-1; CDR3 DNA: TGTGCCAGCAGCCCTACGCCGGGACAGGGGGGGCCTGAAGCTTTCTTT; CDR3 protein: CASSPTPGQGGPEAFF
V gene: TRBV9; clone size: few; D gene: TRBD1; J gene: TRBJ1-4; CDR3 DNA: TGTGCCAGCAGCGCAACTGGGACAGGGGGACGGTTTGGCGAAAAACTGTTTTTT; CDR3 protein: CASSATGTGGRFGEKLFF
V gene: TRBV4-3; clone size: few; D gene: TRBD1; J gene: TRBJ1-2; CDR3 DNA: TGCGCCAGCAGCCAAGATTGGAATAAGGGGGCGGACTATGGCTACACCTTC; CDR3 protein: CASSQDWNKGADYGYTF
V gene: TRBV2; clone size: few; D gene: TRBD2; J gene: TRBJ2-1; CDR3 DNA: TGTGCCAGCTCAGCGGGAGCCCATGAGCAGTTCTTC; CDR3 protein: CASSAGAHEQFF
V gene: TRBV7-9; clone size: .; D gene: TRBD2; J gene: TRBJ2-7; CDR3 DNA: TGTGCCAGCCTAGGTTGGCGGGGGGACTACGAGCAGTACTTC; CDR3 protein: CASLGWRGDYEQYF
V gene: TRBV29-1; clone size: few; D gene: .; J gene: TRBJ1-1; CDR3 DNA: TGCAGCGTTAATTCAGGGGACACTGAAGCTTTCTTT; CDR3 protein: CSVNSGDTEAFF
V gene: TRBV6-5; clone size: .; D gene: .; J gene: TRBJ2-7; CDR3 DNA: TGTGCCAGCAGTCGCACAGGATCCGAGCAGTACTTC; CDR3 protein: CASSRTGSEQYF
V gene: TRBV7-2; clone size: .; D gene: TRBD1; J gene: TRBJ1-2; CDR3 DNA: TGTGCCAGCAGCTTAGGGCTCGACCGGGACAGGGCTATCTATGGCTACACCTTC; CDR3 protein: CASSLGLDRDRAIYGYTF
V gene: TRBV5-1; clone size: .; D gene: .; J gene: TRBJ1-2; CDR3 DNA: TGCGCCAGCAGCTTCGCCGGACAGAATAACTATGGCTACACCTTC; CDR3 protein: CASSFAGQNNYGYTF
V gene: TRBV2; clone size: few; D gene: .; J gene: TRBJ1-1; CDR3 DNA: TGTGCCAGCAGTGGGTTCGGGGAGGGCACTGAAGCTTTCTTT; CDR3 protein: CASSGFGEGTEAFF
V gene: TRBV7-9; clone size: .; D gene: .; J gene: TRBJ1-3; CDR3 DNA: TGTGCCAGCAGTTCTACCGGGGTAATCTCTGGAAACACCATATATTTT; CDR3 protein: CASSSTGVISGNTIYF
V gene: TRBV28; clone size: .; D gene: TRBD2; J gene: TRBJ2-3; CDR3 DNA: TGTGCCAGCAGTTCGATGCTTGGGACTAGCTCTAAGCAGTATTTT; CDR3 protein: CASSSMLGTSSKQYF
V gene: TRBV18; clone size: .; D gene: .; J gene: TRBJ2-1; CDR3 DNA: TGTGCCAGCTCACCAGATACGGGGACTTATAATGAGCAGTTCTTC; CDR3 protein: CASSPDTGTYNEQFF
V gene: TRBV7-2; clone size: once; D gene: .; J gene: TRBJ1-5; CDR3 DNA: TGTGCCACAGCGACCGGAGGCTCCAATCAGCCCCAGCATTTT; CDR3 protein: CATATGGSNQPQHF
V gene: TRBV7-9; clone size: .; D gene: .; J gene: TRBJ2-1; CDR3 DNA: TGTGCCAGCAGCTCTCGACTAGACCCCTACAATGAGCAGTTCTTC; CDR3 protein: CASSSRLDPYNEQFF
V gene: TRBV6-1; clone size: .; D gene: TRBD1; J gene: TRBJ1-2; CDR3 DNA: TGTGCCAGCAGTGAACCGACAGGGGGGTTCTATGGCTACACCTTC; CDR3 protein: CASSEPTGGFYGYTF
V gene: TRBV7-2; clone size: .; D gene: .; J gene: TRBJ1-1; CDR3 DNA: TGTGCCAGCAGCCATAGGATCAGAGGCCACTACGGTAAGAACACTGAAGCTTTCTTT; CDR3 protein: CASSHRIRGHYGKNTEAFF
V gene: TRBV11-3; clone size: .; D gene: .; J gene: TRBJ2-5; CDR3 DNA: TGTGCCAGCAGCCCCAGGAACCAAGAGACCCAGTACTTC; CDR3 protein: CASSPRNQETQYF
V gene: TRBV2; clone size: .; D gene: TRBD1; J gene: TRBJ1-1; CDR3 DNA: TGTGCCAGCAGGACAGGGGGGAACACTGAAGCTTTCTTT; CDR3 protein: CASRTGGNTEAFF
V gene: TRBV19; clone size: .; D gene: TRBD1; J gene: TRBJ2-7; CDR3 DNA: TGTGCCAGTTCCAGGACAGGGGCCTCCTACGAGCAGTACTTC; CDR3 protein: CASSRTGASYEQYF
V gene: TRBV27; clone size: .; D gene: .; J gene: TRBJ2-1; CDR3 DNA: TGTGCCAGCGGGCTGGACCAGGGCCACTACAATGAGCAGTTCTTC; CDR3 protein: CASGLDQGHYNEQFF
V gene: TRBV2; clone size: .; D gene: .; J gene: TRBJ2-7; CDR3 DNA: TGTGCCAGCAGGACAGGCTACGAGCAGTACTTC; CDR3 protein: CASRTGYEQYF
V gene: TRBV18; clone size: few; D gene: .; J gene: TRBJ2-3; CDR3 DNA: TGTGCCAGCTCACCGCAGGGGCAGGACACAGATACGCAGTATTTT; CDR3 protein: CASSPQGQDTDTQYF